This entry lists 5 T cell receptor beta chains sequenced from one sample in a study of immune heterogeneity within non-small cell lung tumors. With around 0.6 ug used per sample, the template was genomic DNA from bulk tumor. Collection of several biopsies per primary tumor, spaced far apart, took place during surgery. Each patient presented with untreated, newly diagnosed non-small cell lung cancer and received curative surgery. The TCR beta CDR3 region underwent multiplex PCR amplification with 32 V and 13 J primers. One entry per CDR3 protein, called by TCRdb with MiXCR from the multiplex PCR reads. The sample records roughly 14,000 distinct CDR3 sequences, over 25% being singletons. The specimen was lung tumor tissue. These receptors all stem from a man aged 35-49 years with non-small cell lung cancer.

Of note for this clonotype: This sequence may be a read error, since a much larger clone differs from it by one base. V and J are TRBV5-1 and TRBJ1-4, with 9 nucleotides matching TRBD1. CDR3 length: 14 residues. The V gene's germline CDR1 is SGHRS and CDR2 YFSETQ. CDR3 residues: CASSIGTGFEKLVF. CDR3 bases: TGCGCCAGCAGCATTGGGACAGGGTTCGAAAAACTGGTTTTT.

Concerning this clonotype itself: A single base separates this from a much larger clone, so it may be a read error. This sequence joins TRBV19 and TRBJ1-2; 8 bases agree with TRBD1. CDR1 and CDR2 from the germline V gene are LNHDA and SQIVND (reference sequence). The CDR3 runs to 12 residues. CDR3 in amino acids: CDSGRGLGGYTF. The CDR3 nucleotides are TGTGACAGTGGCAGGGGGCTGGGTGGCTACACCTTC.

In this sample, this clonotype turned up many times. The rearrangement joins TRBV6-1 to TRBJ1-1; D call uncertain. This CDR3 is built from 15 residues. The V end was cut by 7 bases, the J end by 1 base, with 16 bases between. Per the germline V gene, CDR1 is MNHNS and CDR2 is SASEGT. In DNA form, the CDR3 reads TGTGCCAGCATTAAAACTGGAGGCGGGAACACTGAAGCTTTCTTT. Protein sequence: CASIKTGGGNTEAFF.

Notes on this clonotype: A read error may account for a junction end that differs from germline. CDR3 sequence reads: CARSLFRENSGTPYF. The DNA for the CDR3 is TGTGCCCGCAGCTTATTTCGCGAGAACTCAGGAACGCCGTATTTT. The V and J genes are TRBV7-8 and TRBJ2-3; D unclear. The germline CDR1 and CDR2 sequences are SGHVS and FQNEAQ. This CDR3 is built from 15 residues. The full variable domain, rest sourced from reference TRBV7-8 and TRBJ2-3, is GAGVSQSPRYKVAKRGQDVALRCDPISGHVSLFWYQQALGQGPEFLTYFQNEAQLDKSGLPSDRFFAERPEGSVSTLKIQRTQQEDSAVYLCARSLFRENSGTPYFGPGTRLTVL.

This clonotype showed up just a few times. The chain uses TRBV3-1 and TRBJ2-5, with 12 bases aligning to TRBD2. This CDR3 is built from 16 residues. V was clipped by 2 bases and J by 4 bases; unmatched bases: 5. Germline V gives CDR1 LGHDT, CDR2 YNNKEL (reference sequence). The DNA of the CDR3 is TGTGCCAGCAGCCAACCCCGACTAGCGGGGGCAGAGACCCAGTACTTC. Translated, it gives CASSQPRLAGAETQYF.